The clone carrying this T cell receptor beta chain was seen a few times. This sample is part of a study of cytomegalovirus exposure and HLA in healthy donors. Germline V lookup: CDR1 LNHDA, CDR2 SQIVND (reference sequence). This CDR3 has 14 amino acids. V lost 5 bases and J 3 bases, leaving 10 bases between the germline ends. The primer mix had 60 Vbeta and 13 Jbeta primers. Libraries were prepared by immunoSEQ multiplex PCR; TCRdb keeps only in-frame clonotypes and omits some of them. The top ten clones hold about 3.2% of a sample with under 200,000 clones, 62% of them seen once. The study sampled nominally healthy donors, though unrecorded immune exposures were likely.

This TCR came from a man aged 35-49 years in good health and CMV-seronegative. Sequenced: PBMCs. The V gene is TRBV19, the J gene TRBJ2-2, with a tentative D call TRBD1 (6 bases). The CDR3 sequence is CASSEQGYTGELFF. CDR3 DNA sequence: TGTGCCAGTAGTGAACAGGGATACACCGGGGAGCTGTTTTTT.